This T cell receptor (beta chain) was sequenced for a study of blood T cell repertoires in COVID-19. Only in-frame clones appear in the TCRdb table, and some are missing; sequencing was by immunoSEQ multiplex PCR. The sample lists about 240,000 clones, over 65% occurring once. The CDR3 consists of 15 residues. V lost 0 bases to trimming and J lost 6 bases, with 12 bases between them. Germline loops: CDR1 MNHEY, CDR2 SVGAGI. This clonotype was sampled from a woman of 80 years or more with acute or convalescent COVID-19. The source material was peripheral blood. V is TRBV6-5 and J is TRBJ1-5; D gene uncertain. The CDR3 sequence: CASSYSRMAGQPQHF. CDR3 coding DNA: TGTGCCAGCAGTTACTCGAGGATGGCGGGTCAGCCCCAGCATTTT.